A selection of T cell receptor beta chains follows, all from one sample in a study of T cells in Graves' hyperthyroidism and ophthalmopathy. TCRdb itself ran the multiplex PCR reads through MiXCR, one entry per CDR3 protein. The sample yields 400,000 or so distinct CDR3 sequences, around 15% seen once. Sequencing was performed on blood. Receptors originate from a woman aged 25 to 45 with Graves' ophthalmopathy. Each CDR3 is given with its conserved first and last residue. A D gene is named only where the DNA matches it firmly. Clone size is given for some rows only: seen once, a few or many times, or a class if the clone is expanded.

DNA,CDR3,V,D,size,J
TGTGCCACCAGCAGAGTAACCGGGACAGGGGGCACTGAAGCTTTCTTT,CATSRVTGTGGTEAFF,TRBV15,TRBD1,many,TRBJ1-1
TGTGCCAGCTGGGGGGGGGGGCCGGTTCCCGGGGAGCTGTTTTTT,CASWGGGPVPGELFF,TRBV27,.,few,TRBJ2-2
TGCGCCAGCACTAGGGACCCAGGCCCCGGGGAGCTGTTTTTT,CASTRDPGPGELFF,TRBV10-2,.,few,TRBJ2-2
TGTGCCACCGGACAGGGGATCAACACCGGGGAGCTGTTTTTT,CATGQGINTGELFF,TRBV9,TRBD1,.,TRBJ2-2
TGTGCCAGCAGTACCGCCGGAGAGCCCCAGCATTTT,CASSTAGEPQHF,TRBV6-1,.,few,TRBJ1-5
TGTGCCAGCAGTTATATGGTGGGCCTAGATACGCAGTATTTT,CASSYMVGLDTQYF,TRBV6-1,.,few,TRBJ2-3
TGCGCCAGCAGCTGGGGGGGGCAGCCCGGGGAGCTGTTTTTT,CASSWGGQPGELFF,TRBV10-1,.,few,TRBJ2-2
TGCGCCAGCAGTGAGTCAGAAGCTCAGCCCCAGCATTTT,CASSESEAQPQHF,TRBV6-1,.,few,TRBJ1-5
TGTGCCAGCAGCTACACCTCTGGAAACACCATATATTTT,CASSYTSGNTIYF,TRBV5-6,.,few,TRBJ1-3
TGTGCCAGCAGCGAGGGAGACCTTACAGGGAACTATGGCTACACCTTC,CASSEGDLTGNYGYTF,TRBV9,.,few,TRBJ1-2
TGTGCCATCAGTGAGCGGGGGAGGAACACCGGGGGGCTGTTTTTT,CAISERGRNTGGLFF,TRBV10-3,.,few,TRBJ2-2
TGTGCCAGCAGCTTAAAATTCGTCGGTAATGAAAAACTGTTTTTT,CASSLKFVGNEKLFF,TRBV11-2,.,many,TRBJ1-4
TGCAGCGTGACCAGAGTTAACACTGAAGCTTTCTTT,CSVTRVNTEAFF,TRBV29-1,.,many,TRBJ1-1
TGCGCCAGCAGCCAAGGGGTGCTGAGCACAGATACGCAGTATTTT,CASSQGVLSTDTQYF,TRBV4-1,.,few,TRBJ2-3
TGTGCCATCAGTGTTTCGGGGCAGCGATACACTGAAGCTTTCTTT,CAISVSGQRYTEAFF,TRBV10-3,.,.,TRBJ1-1
TGTGCCAGCAGCGTATCGGGACAGAATCAGCCCCAGCATTTT,CASSVSGQNQPQHF,TRBV5-1,TRBD1,.,TRBJ1-5
TGTGCCAGCAGGGGGACAGGGGGCGCCCGGGGTAGGGGCATTCAGTACTTC,CASRGTGGARGRGIQYF,TRBV28,TRBD1,many,TRBJ2-4
TGTGCCACCTTTGCCCGGCAGGGGGGTGGCTACACCTTC,CATFARQGGGYTF,TRBV24-1,TRBD1,many,TRBJ1-2
TGTGCCAGCAGTTTTTATCGACAGGCAAAACAAGAGACCCAGTACTTC,CASSFYRQAKQETQYF,TRBV28,.,few,TRBJ2-5
TGTGCCAGCAGTGGCGGACAGGGAAATCAGCCCCAGCATTTT,CASSGGQGNQPQHF,TRBV6-1,TRBD1,many,TRBJ1-5
TGTGCCAGCTCAACAACAGGGGTTCAGCCCCAGCATTTT,CASSTTGVQPQHF,TRBV18,TRBD1,many,TRBJ1-5
TGCGCCAGCAGCCAAGACACGGGACAGGGGTATACTGAAGCTTTCTTT,CASSQDTGQGYTEAFF,TRBV4-1,TRBD1,many,TRBJ1-1
TGTGCCAGCAGCACCCGGGGGGGGCGAGATACGCAGTATTTT,CASSTRGGRDTQYF,TRBV7-8,TRBD2,many,TRBJ2-3
TGTGCCAGCAGCCTGACTAGCGGGGCGAACAATGAGCAGTTCTTC,CASSLTSGANNEQFF,TRBV7-3,TRBD2,.,TRBJ2-1
TGTGCCAGCTCACCATCCAAGGGACAGGGTTTTAATACTGAAGCTTTCTTT,CASSPSKGQGFNTEAFF,TRBV18,TRBD1,many,TRBJ1-1
TGTGCTAGTGGTTTGGTACTATGGGGGGCTCCAGGGTACAATGAGCAGTTCTTC,CASGLVLWGAPGYNEQFF,TRBV12-5,.,many,TRBJ2-1
TGTGCCAGCAGCTTCGATGTGACCGGGGAGCTGTTTTTT,CASSFDVTGELFF,TRBV3-1,.,.,TRBJ2-2
TGTGCCAGCAGTGATCCAAACAGGGGACGGCCCCAGCATTTT,CASSDPNRGRPQHF,TRBV2,TRBD1,many,TRBJ1-5
TGTGCCAGCAGCCAGGGCAGGGCTGTCACCATATATTTT,CASSQGRAVTIYF,TRBV3-1,.,once,TRBJ1-3
TGCGCCAGCAGCCAAGAAACTAGCGGGGCTCTTTTGGAGACCCAGTACTTC,CASSQETSGALLETQYF,TRBV4-1,TRBD2,.,TRBJ2-5
TGTGCCAGCACCCCTGGTAGTCGACAGGGGGTGGGGAAACTGTTTTTT,CASTPGSRQGVGKLFF,TRBV28,TRBD1,.,TRBJ1-4
TGTGCCAGCAGCTTGCGGGGAGGTACGCAGTATTTT,CASSLRGGTQYF,TRBV7-8,.,.,TRBJ2-3
TGTGCCAGCTCGGGGCAGGGGGCCCAACATAGAAACATTCAGTACTTC,CASSGQGAQHRNIQYF,TRBV12-3/TRBV12-4,TRBD1,many,TRBJ2-4
TGCAGTGCTAGAGATTCGGGGGGCGAATTCTCTGGGGCCAACGTCCTGACTTTC,CSARDSGGEFSGANVLTF,TRBV20-1,.,many,TRBJ2-6
TGCAGTGGGACGACAGCGACGCTTAATTCACCCCTCCACTTT,CSGTTATLNSPLHF,TRBV20-1,.,few,TRBJ1-6
TGTGCCAGCAGCCTCAATCGCGGGACTAGTGTCTACAATGAGCAGTTCTTC,CASSLNRGTSVYNEQFF,TRBV7-9,TRBD2,.,TRBJ2-1
TGTGCCAGTATGACCCGCCCAGGTAGCTCCCGCAATCAGCCCCAGCATTTT,CASMTRPGSSRNQPQHF,TRBV19,.,many,TRBJ1-5
TGTGCCAGCAGTCCCCGGGACAGGGAATATAGCAATCAGCCCCAGCATTTT,CASSPRDREYSNQPQHF,TRBV2,TRBD1,many,TRBJ1-5
TGTGCCAGCAGATTGACGGGACAGTTGAACACTGAAGCTTTCTTT,CASRLTGQLNTEAFF,TRBV6-1,TRBD1,many,TRBJ1-1
TGTGCCAGCAGCTCAGGACAGCCCCAGCATTTT,CASSSGQPQHF,TRBV7-8,.,many,TRBJ1-5
TGTGCCAGCAGTCGGGGAGGGTACACTGAAGCTTTCTTT,CASSRGGYTEAFF,TRBV25-1,.,.,TRBJ1-1
TGCAGTGCCATTAGCGGGGCCTACAATGAGCAGTTCTTC,CSAISGAYNEQFF,TRBV20-1,TRBD2,many,TRBJ2-1
TGTGCCAGCTCACCAAAAGATTTGACAGGGGGCCGTTTTAATGAGCAGTTCTTC,CASSPKDLTGGRFNEQFF,TRBV18,TRBD1,many,TRBJ2-1
TGTGCCACCAGTGACCTACCAGACCGGACAGGAGCCCCTAATGAAAAACTGTTTTTT,CATSDLPDRTGAPNEKLFF,TRBV24-1,TRBD1,many,TRBJ1-4
TGTGCCAGCAGCGTAGTAGGATCCAGGGAAGGGACCCAGTACTTC,CASSVVGSREGTQYF,TRBV9,.,few,TRBJ2-5
TGTGCCAGCAAGCGGCAGGGGGCAGGGGGGAACACTGAAGCTTTCTTT,CASKRQGAGGNTEAFF,TRBV7-8,TRBD1,many,TRBJ1-1
TGTGCCAGCAGTTCACAGGGGGCTAAGGGCTACACCTTC,CASSSQGAKGYTF,TRBV13,TRBD1,many,TRBJ1-2
TGTGCCAGCAGCTTAAGCCCTAGCGGGGGGGTTGAGCAGTTCTTC,CASSLSPSGGVEQFF,TRBV7-6,TRBD2,.,TRBJ2-1
TGTGCCAGCAGCTTATATATCAGTCATAGCAATCAGCCCCAGCATTTT,CASSLYISHSNQPQHF,TRBV7-2,.,few,TRBJ1-5
TGCAGCGTCCTGACAGCCCTTAACTATGGCTACACCTTC,CSVLTALNYGYTF,TRBV29-1,.,many,TRBJ1-2
TGTGCCAGCAGCTTGGGACAGGGCCCCATATATTTT,CASSLGQGPIYF,TRBV11-2,TRBD1,many,TRBJ1-3
TGTGCCAGCAGGTCCCGACAGCCCGATGAAGCTTTCTTT,CASRSRQPDEAFF,TRBV6-2/TRBV6-3,.,.,TRBJ1-1